Each of the 31 T cell receptor beta chains below was sequenced from the same sample in a study of blood T cell repertoires in COVID-19. Only in-frame clones appear in the TCRdb table, and some are missing; sequencing was by immunoSEQ multiplex PCR. The repertoire holds 88,000 or so clones, with about 86% as singletons. Sequenced: peripheral blood. Receptors were obtained from a man in his sixties with acute or convalescent COVID-19.

The chain recombines TRBV7-9 with TRBJ1-2; D call uncertain. Trimming removed 1 base at V and 6 bases at J, with 12 bases between. The CDR3 runs 14 residues. Germline V gene lookup returns CDR1 SEHNR and CDR2 FQNEAQ (reference sequence). The CDR3 DNA follows: TGTGCCAGCAGCTTAGTACTAGGAGAGAATGGCTACACCTTC. Protein product: CASSLVLGENGYTF.

The genes are TRBV18 and TRBJ2-2; possible D gene TRBD1, 6 bases. The CDR3 consists of 15 residues. CDR1 is KGHSH, CDR2 LQKENI, per germline. V lost 4 bases, J lost 4 bases, and 13 bases lay in between. The CDR3 DNA reads as TGTGCCAGCTCACTTGACAGGCCATCCACCGGGGAGCTGTTTTTT. Protein: CASSLDRPSTGELFF.

The chain combines TRBV3-1 (or the pseudogene TRBV3-2) with TRBJ2-7; 9 positions match TRBD2. Germline-derived CDR1 and CDR2 are LGHDT and YNNKEL (reference sequence). CDR3 length: 15 amino acids. Unmatched junction bases numbered 5, after V lost 3 bases and J lost 2 bases. The CDR3: CASSQNIAGAYEQYF. For the CDR3, the DNA is TGTGCCAGCAGCCAGAATATAGCGGGAGCCTACGAGCAGTACTTC.

As to this clone: The junction and the germline gene differ at one end; a read error may be behind it. The chain couples TRBV30 to TRBJ2-7; 7 nucleotides match TRBD1. The CDR3 is made up of 11 amino acids. The germline V gene has CDR1 GTSNPN and CDR2 SVGIG (reference sequence). As DNA, the CDR3 is TGTGCCTGGCACCGGGACAGCAGACTTAACTTC. Translation gives CAWHRDSRLNF.

This clone has just a few counts. This chain joins TRBV30 and TRBJ1-1; 10 nucleotides agree with TRBD1. V lost 4 bases and J lost 3; bases outside the gene matches: 17. The germline V gene has CDR1 GTSNPN and CDR2 SVGIG (reference sequence). The CDR3 covers 18 residues. In DNA, the CDR3 is TGTGCCTGGATATTTCGGGGACAGGGGAGTGGAGTCTACACTGAAGCTTTCTTT. It codes for CAWIFRGQGSGVYTEAFF.

The gene calls are TRBV20-1 and TRBJ1-1, with a weak D call TRBD1 (5 bases). V lost 3 bases to trimming and J lost 3 bases, with 14 bases between them. In germline, CDR1 is DFQATT, CDR2 SNEGSKA (reference sequence). The CDR3 totals 14 residues. The CDR3 is CSASPAGRHTEAFF. In DNA form, the CDR3 reads TGCAGTGCTAGTCCCGCAGGGAGGCACACTGAAGCTTTCTTT.

The V call is TRBV18, the J call TRBJ2-5, with D perhaps TRBD1 (5 bases). Trimming removed 0 bases from V and 5 bases from J, with 13 bases in between. The CDR3 contains 15 residues. The germline V gene encodes CDR1 KGHSH and CDR2 LQKENI. This CDR3 is CASSPPVGRRETQYF. The CDR3 DNA is TGTGCCAGCTCACCACCGGTGGGGCGCAGGGAGACCCAGTACTTC.

This rearrangement joins TRBV24-1 to TRBJ2-7, with D unclear. The CDR3 totals 16 residues. Germline loops: CDR1 KGHDR, CDR2 SFDVKD. Trimming left V 0 bases short and J 2 bases short, with 13 bases between. The CDR3 sequence is CATSDLRQVRTYEQYF. DNA for the CDR3: TGTGCCACCAGTGATTTGAGGCAGGTGCGAACCTACGAGCAGTACTTC.

This rearrangement joins TRBV28 to TRBJ1-1; 7 bases match TRBD1. This CDR3 has 14 residues. The V segment lost 6 bases and the J segment 4 bases; nucleotides outside the gene matches: 8. The germline CDR1 and CDR2 sequences are MDHEN and SYDVKM. CDR3 bases: TGTGCCAGCAGATCAGGGGGAAGAAGCACTGAAGCTTTCTTT. It is translated as CASRSGGRSTEAFF.

This clone showed up just a few times. The chain employs TRBV6-2 or TRBV6-3 and TRBJ1-1; tentatively, D is TRBD1 (5 bases). The V gene's germline CDR1 is MNHEY and CDR2 SVGEGT. The CDR3 extends over 16 amino acids. The V end lost 0 bases, the J end lost 0 bases, and 11 bases lay between the germline ends. The DNA of the CDR3 is TGTGCCAGCAGTTACTCATTAGACAGATTGAACACTGAAGCTTTCTTT. It is translated as CASSYSLDRLNTEAFF.

This clone was counted a single time. J is TRBJ2-7 and V is TRBV7-3, with a tentative D call TRBD2 (6 bases). The length of the CDR3 is 16 residues. Germline loops: CDR1 SGHTA, CDR2 FQGTGA. Trimming cost V 4 bases and J 2 bases, with 18 bases left between them. Written as DNA, the CDR3 is TGTGCCAGCAGCTCCAGACTAGTTTCCCCCACCTACGAGCAGTACTTC. Its translation: CASSSRLVSPTYEQYF.

The chain uses TRBV14 and TRBJ1-2; the D gene is possibly TRBD1 (5 bases). This CDR3 is built from 14 residues. The germline gives CDR1 SGHDN, CDR2 FVKESK. V was shortened by 0 bases and J by 5 bases, with 10 bases between the two germline ends. CDR3 residues: CASSQDVRGYGYTF. CDR3 bases: TGTGCCAGCAGCCAAGATGTTAGGGGATATGGCTACACCTTC. Variable domain in full (rest from reference TRBV14 and TRBJ1-2): EAGVTQFPSHSVIEKGQTVTLRCDPISGHDNLYWYRRVMGKEIKFLLHFVKESKQDESGMPNNRFLAERTGGTYSTLKVQPAELEDSGVYFCASSQDVRGYGYTFGSGTRLTVV.

V is TRBV10-3 and J is TRBJ1-4; D gene unclear. The CDR3 extends over 16 amino acids. CDR1 is ENHRY and CDR2 is SYGVKD in the germline V gene. Trimming removed 0 bases from V and 0 bases from J, with 8 bases in between. The CDR3 nucleotides are TGTGCCATCAGTGAGTCTTCAGGTCCAACTAATGAAAAACTGTTTTTT. Translating it yields CAISESSGPTNEKLFF.

V and J are TRBV23-1 and TRBJ1-1; 11 nucleotides match TRBD1. TRBV23-1 is treated as an ORF (open reading frame) with a function not yet certain. The CDR3 length is 16 residues. The V segment lost 3 bases and the J segment 5 bases; nucleotides outside the gene matches: 8. CDR3 sequence: CASSHLSGQGATEAFF. CDR3 DNA: TGCGCCAGCAGTCACCTGTCCGGACAGGGGGCTACTGAAGCTTTCTTT.

V usage is TRBV14 and J usage is TRBJ2-3; 8 bases are a match to TRBD1. Germline CDR1 SGHDN, CDR2 FVKESK. V shed 3 bases and J 1 base; nucleotides not matched to a gene: 6. There are 16 residues in the CDR3. The CDR3 coding sequence is TGTGCCAGCAGCCATAGGACAGGGATAGGCACAGATACGCAGTATTTT. Translated: CASSHRTGIGTDTQYF. The whole variable domain, remainder taken from reference TRBV14 and TRBJ2-3, is EAGVTQFPSHSVIEKGQTVTLRCDPISGHDNLYWYRRVMGKEIKFLLHFVKESKQDESGMPNNRFLAERTGGTYSTLKVQPAELEDSGVYFCASSHRTGIGTDTQYFGPGTRLTVL.

The V call is TRBV5-1, the J call TRBJ2-3; the match to TRBD2 covers 7 bases. Trimming at V came to 4 bases and at J to 2 bases, leaving 10 bases not matched to a gene. The CDR3 runs 16 residues. Germline CDR1 and CDR2: SGHRS and YFSETQ. CDR3 in amino acids: CASSLAGLYSTDTQYF. The CDR3 DNA reads as TGCGCCAGCAGCCTGGCGGGACTATATTCCACAGATACGCAGTATTTT.

The V gene is TRBV5-1, the J gene TRBJ1-1; D is possibly TRBD1 (6 bases). The CDR3 consists of 15 residues. Trimming cost V 3 bases and J 1 base, with 13 bases left between them. Germline V lookup: CDR1 SGHRS, CDR2 YFSETQ. CDR3 amino acids: CASSSRQARNTEAFF. Here the CDR3 DNA reads TGCGCCAGCAGCTCTCGACAGGCTAGGAACACTGAAGCTTTCTTT.

There are a few counts of this clone. V usage is TRBV7-8 and J usage is TRBJ1-2; D is perhaps TRBD1 (5 bases). The CDR3 covers 16 residues. CDR1 is SGHVS, CDR2 FQNEAQ, per germline. V lost 5 bases and J lost 0, with 16 bases in between. This CDR3 is CASSLVEGMANYGYTF. CDR3 sequence (DNA): TGTGCCAGCAGCCTGGTGGAGGGGATGGCTAACTATGGCTACACCTTC. The full variable domain, completed using reference TRBV7-8 and TRBJ1-2, is GAGVSQSPRYKVAKRGQDVALRCDPISGHVSLFWYQQALGQGPEFLTYFQNEAQLDKSGLPSDRFFAERPEGSVSTLKIQRTQQEDSAVYLCASSLVEGMANYGYTFGSGTRLTVV.

The chain carries TRBV7-8 and TRBJ1-2; TRBD1 matches 11 bases. Per germline, CDR1 SGHVS and CDR2 FQNEAQ. The CDR3 sequence is 15 residues long. V lost 5 bases to trimming and J lost 4 bases; unmatched junction nucleotides: 6. The CDR3 DNA sequence: TGTGCCAGCAGCCCAGGGACAGGGGGAATCTATGGCTACACCTTC. Translation gives CASSPGTGGIYGYTF.

The rearrangement uses TRBV29-1 and TRBJ2-1; TRBD2 matches 11 bases. Germline CDR1 is SQVTM and CDR2 is ANQGSEA. After removal of 6 bases from V and 5 bases from J, the junction contained 3 bases not matched to a gene. This CDR3 has 13 amino acids. The CDR3 bases are TGCAGCGTCGGACTAGCGGGTCACAATGAGCAGTTCTTC. This gives the protein CSVGLAGHNEQFF.

The chain is built from TRBV3-1 (or the pseudogene TRBV3-2) and TRBJ2-7; 7 nucleotides align to TRBD1. V shed 0 bases and J 0 bases; nucleotides not matched to a gene: 8. This CDR3 is 17 amino acids long. Germline assignment: CDR1 LGHDT and CDR2 YNNKEL (reference sequence). The CDR3 DNA reads as TGTGCCAGCAGCCAAGATCAAGGGGGCCTCCGCTCCTACGAGCAGTACTTC. Protein: CASSQDQGGLRSYEQYF.

This chain connects TRBV5-1 to TRBJ2-2; 9 nucleotides line up with TRBD1. CDR3 size: 16 residues. Trimming removed 1 base from V and 1 base from J; junction bases left unmatched: 2. Germline CDR1 is SGHRS and CDR2 is YFSETQ. CDR3 sequence: CASSLTGGRNTGELFF. CDR3 nucleotides: TGCGCCAGCAGCTTGACAGGGGGCAGGAACACCGGGGAGCTGTTTTTT.

The chain uses TRBV19 and TRBJ2-7; TRBD2 matches at 7 bases. The CDR3 covers 14 residues. Losses at the gene ends were 6 bases for V and 0 bases for J; bases not matched to a gene: 5. CDR1 and CDR2 from the germline V gene are LNHDA and SQIVND (reference sequence). CDR3 protein: CASSGLESSYEQYF. CDR3 nucleotide sequence: TGTGCCAGTAGCGGACTAGAGAGCTCCTACGAGCAGTACTTC.

The chain uses TRBV9 and TRBJ1-3; 8 bases are shared with TRBD1. Trimming at V came to 2 bases and at J to 1 base, leaving 14 bases not matched to a gene. This CDR3 has 19 amino acids. The germline V gene encodes CDR1 SGDLS and CDR2 YYNGEE. CDR3 loop: CASSVVPGQAPFSGNTIYF. DNA for the CDR3: TGTGCCAGCAGCGTTGTACCGGGACAGGCGCCGTTTTCTGGAAACACCATATATTTT.

The rearrangement joins TRBV30 to TRBJ2-5; 9 nucleotides match TRBD2. Trimming removed 1 base from V and 4 bases from J; junction bases left unmatched: 7. This CDR3 comprises 15 residues. Germline assignment: CDR1 GTSNPN and CDR2 SVGIG (reference sequence). CDR3 nucleotide sequence: TGTGCCTGGAGTGCTAGCGGGAAAGCGGTAGAGACCCAGTACTTC. This sequence encodes CAWSASGKAVETQYF.

This clone turned up a few times. As DNA, the CDR3 is TGTGCCAGCCGCAGGGGTCTCTACGAGCAGTACTTC. This translates into CASRRGLYEQYF. This sequence joins TRBV6-5 and TRBJ2-7; TRBD1 might be the D (6 bases). This CDR3 is built from 12 residues. Germline lookup yields CDR1 MNHEY and CDR2 SVGAGI. Trimming pared 8 bases from V and 3 bases from J, leaving 11 bases between.

J is TRBJ2-5 and V is TRBV5-1; no definite D call. Trimming removed 1 base from V and 2 bases from J, with 9 bases in between. From germline, CDR1 is SGHRS and CDR2 YFSETQ. This CDR3 comprises 14 residues. CDR3 in amino acids: CASSLFAGQETQYF. The CDR3, as DNA: TGCGCCAGCAGCTTGTTTGCAGGACAAGAGACCCAGTACTTC. Combining the CDR3 with reference TRBV5-1 and TRBJ2-5 gives the whole variable domain KAGVTQTPRYLIKTRGQQVTLSCSPISGHRSVSWYQQTPGQGLQFLFEYFSETQRNKGNFPGRFSGRQFSNSRSEMNVSTLELGDSALYLCASSLFAGQETQYFGPGTRLLVL.

In this sample, this clone turned up once. This rearrangement joins TRBV5-1 to TRBJ2-1, with 9 bases lining up with TRBD2. This CDR3 is built from 15 residues. The ends lost 0 bases at V and 10 bases at J; junction bases unmatched: 8. CDR1 is SGHRS and CDR2 is YFSETQ in the germline V gene. This chain's CDR3 is CASSLGGPSGEEQFF. The CDR3 bases are TGCGCCAGCAGCTTGGGTGGTCCTAGCGGGGAAGAGCAGTTCTTC.

The chain couples TRBV5-1 to TRBJ2-2; TRBD1 matches at 8 bases. Germline lookup yields CDR1 SGHRS and CDR2 YFSETQ. V was clipped by 3 bases and J by 6 bases; unmatched bases: 7. The CDR3 spans 15 residues. The CDR3 DNA reads as TGCGCCAGCAGCTCAGGGACAGGTCATCCCGGGGAGCTGTTTTTT. It encodes CASSSGTGHPGELFF.

The rearrangement joins TRBV13 to TRBJ2-3, with TRBD1 matching over 7 bases. V dropped 0 bases and J dropped 10; count of bases not matched to a gene: 7. The CDR3 has 14 amino acids. CDR1 PRHDT and CDR2 FYEKMQ come from the germline V gene (reference sequence). The CDR3 sequence is CASSLGDRARAQYF. The CDR3 DNA is TGTGCCAGCAGCTTAGGAGACAGGGCAAGAGCGCAGTATTTT.

V gene TRBV27 combines with J gene TRBJ2-7; 7 positions match TRBD2. There are 16 residues in the CDR3. J lost 1 base, V lost 7 bases, and 13 bases had no gene match. The V gene's germline CDR1 is MNHEY and CDR2 SMNVEV (reference sequence). The CDR3 DNA reads as TGTGCCAGCATCCCGGGCTTACGGGAGGTATCCTACGAGCAGTACTTC. Amino acid sequence: CASIPGLREVSYEQYF.